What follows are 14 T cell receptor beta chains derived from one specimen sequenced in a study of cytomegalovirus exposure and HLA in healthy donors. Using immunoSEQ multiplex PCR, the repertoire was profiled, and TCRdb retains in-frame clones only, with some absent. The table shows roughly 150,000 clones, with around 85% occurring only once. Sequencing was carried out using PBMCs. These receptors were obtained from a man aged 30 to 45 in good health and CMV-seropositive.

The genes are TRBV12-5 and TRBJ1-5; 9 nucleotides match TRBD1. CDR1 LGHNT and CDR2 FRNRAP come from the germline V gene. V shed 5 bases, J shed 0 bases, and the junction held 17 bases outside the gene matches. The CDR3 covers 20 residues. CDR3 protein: CASGLQDRGKELNSNQPQHF. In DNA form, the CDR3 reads TGTGCTAGTGGTCTCCAGGACAGGGGCAAAGAACTGAATAGCAATCAGCCCCAGCATTTT.

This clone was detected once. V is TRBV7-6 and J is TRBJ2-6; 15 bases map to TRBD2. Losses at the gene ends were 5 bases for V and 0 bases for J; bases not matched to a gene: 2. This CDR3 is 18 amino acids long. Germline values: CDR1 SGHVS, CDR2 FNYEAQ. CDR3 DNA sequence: TGTGCCAGCAGCAGGACTAGCGGGGGGGCCTCTGGGGCCAACGTCCTGACTTTC. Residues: CASSRTSGGASGANVLTF.

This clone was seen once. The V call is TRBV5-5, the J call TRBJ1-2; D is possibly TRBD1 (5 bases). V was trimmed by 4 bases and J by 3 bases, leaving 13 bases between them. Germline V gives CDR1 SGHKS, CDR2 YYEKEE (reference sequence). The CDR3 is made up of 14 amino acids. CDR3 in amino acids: CASSESDSDYGYTF. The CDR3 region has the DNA TGTGCCAGCAGCGAATCTGACAGCGACTATGGCTACACCTTC.

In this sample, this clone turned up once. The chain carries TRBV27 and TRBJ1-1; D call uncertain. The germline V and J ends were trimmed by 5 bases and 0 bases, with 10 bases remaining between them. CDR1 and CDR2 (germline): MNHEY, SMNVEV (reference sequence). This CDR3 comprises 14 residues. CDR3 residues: CASSGRSLNTEAFF. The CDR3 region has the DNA TGTGCCAGCAGTGGGAGGTCTTTGAACACTGAAGCTTTCTTT.

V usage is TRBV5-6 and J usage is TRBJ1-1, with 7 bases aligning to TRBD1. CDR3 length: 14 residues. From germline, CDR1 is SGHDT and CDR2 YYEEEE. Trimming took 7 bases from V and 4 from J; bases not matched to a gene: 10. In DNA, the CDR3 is TGTGCCAGCGCGCCGGGACAGCCATCCACTGAAGCTTTCTTT. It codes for CASAPGQPSTEAFF.

The CDR3 DNA sequence: TGTGCCAGCAGCTCCGATTGGACAGGGGATACGCAGTATTTT. This codes for CASSSDWTGDTQYF. The J gene is TRBJ2-3, the V gene TRBV13; 8 bases fit TRBD1. The V gene's germline CDR1 is PRHDT and CDR2 FYEKMQ (reference sequence). With V trimmed by 4 bases and J by 6 bases, 6 bases remained unmatched. CDR3 length equals 14 residues.

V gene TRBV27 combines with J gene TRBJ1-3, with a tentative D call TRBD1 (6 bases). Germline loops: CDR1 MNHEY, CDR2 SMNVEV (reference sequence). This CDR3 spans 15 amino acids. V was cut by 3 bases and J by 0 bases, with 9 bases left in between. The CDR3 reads CASSFTGSSGNTIYF. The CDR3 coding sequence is TGTGCCAGCAGTTTTACAGGGAGCTCTGGAAACACCATATATTTT.

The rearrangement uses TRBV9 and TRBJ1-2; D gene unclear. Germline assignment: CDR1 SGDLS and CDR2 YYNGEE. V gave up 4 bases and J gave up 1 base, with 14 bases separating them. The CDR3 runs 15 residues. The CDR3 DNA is TGTGCCAGCAGCTCGAACAGCCAACTTAACTATGGCTACACCTTC. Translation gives CASSSNSQLNYGYTF.

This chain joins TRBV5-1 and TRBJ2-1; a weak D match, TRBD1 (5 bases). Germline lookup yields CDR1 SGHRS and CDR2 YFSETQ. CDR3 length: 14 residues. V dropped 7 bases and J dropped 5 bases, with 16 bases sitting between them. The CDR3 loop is CASEVGAINNEQFF. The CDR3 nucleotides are TGCGCCAGCGAGGTAGGGGCAATAAACAATGAGCAGTTCTTC. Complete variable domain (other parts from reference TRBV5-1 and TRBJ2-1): KAGVTQTPRYLIKTRGQQVTLSCSPISGHRSVSWYQQTPGQGLQFLFEYFSETQRNKGNFPGRFSGRQFSNSRSEMNVSTLELGDSALYLCASEVGAINNEQFFGPGTRLTVL.

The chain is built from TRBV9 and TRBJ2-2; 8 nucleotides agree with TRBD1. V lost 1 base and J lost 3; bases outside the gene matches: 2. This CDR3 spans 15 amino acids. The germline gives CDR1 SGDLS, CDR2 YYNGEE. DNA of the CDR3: TGTGCCAGCAGCGTAAGCAGGGGGCACACCGGGGAGCTGTTTTTT. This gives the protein CASSVSRGHTGELFF.

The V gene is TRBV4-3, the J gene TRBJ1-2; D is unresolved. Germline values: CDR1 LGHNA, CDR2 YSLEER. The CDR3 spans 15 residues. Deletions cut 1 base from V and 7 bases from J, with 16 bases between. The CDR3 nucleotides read TGCGCCAGCAGCCAAGGGCTGGCGCCAGGTGGTGGCTACACCTTC. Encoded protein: CASSQGLAPGGGYTF.

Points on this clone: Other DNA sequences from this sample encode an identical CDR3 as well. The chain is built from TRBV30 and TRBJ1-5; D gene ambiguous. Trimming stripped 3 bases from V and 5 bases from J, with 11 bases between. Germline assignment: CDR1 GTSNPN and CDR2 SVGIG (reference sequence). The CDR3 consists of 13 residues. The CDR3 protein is CAWSDRGDQPQHF. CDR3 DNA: TGTGCCTGGAGCGACCGCGGGGATCAGCCCCAGCATTTT. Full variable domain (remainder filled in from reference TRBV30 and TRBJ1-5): SQTIHQWPATLVQPVGSPLSLECTVEGTSNPNLYWYRQAAGRGLQLLFYSVGIGQISSEVPQNLSASRPQDRQFILSSKKLLLSDSGFYLCAWSDRGDQPQHFGDGTRLSIL.

CDR3 sequence reads: CASTRDRGPYSNQPQHF. CDR3 nucleotides: TGTGCCAGCACCCGGGACAGGGGTCCTTATAGCAATCAGCCCCAGCATTTT. The rearrangement uses TRBV19 and TRBJ1-5, with 10 bases fitting TRBD1. V lost 9 bases, J lost 0 bases, and 11 bases stayed unmatched. This CDR3 is 17 amino acids long. Looked up from germline, CDR1 is LNHDA and CDR2 is SQIVND (reference sequence).

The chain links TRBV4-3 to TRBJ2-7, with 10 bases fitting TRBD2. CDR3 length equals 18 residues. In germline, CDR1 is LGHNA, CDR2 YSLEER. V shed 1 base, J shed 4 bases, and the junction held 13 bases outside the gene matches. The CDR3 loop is CASSQVQSVAGGLYEQYF. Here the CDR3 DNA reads TGCGCCAGCAGCCAAGTACAGTCTGTAGCGGGGGGCCTTTACGAGCAGTACTTC.